This T cell receptor beta chain originates from a study of OX40 agonist ivuxolimab in advanced cancers. The method was immunoSEQ multiplex PCR; TCRdb's version includes in-frame clones alone and lacks a portion of them. The profile shows 70,000 to 90,000 clones, roughly nine tenths of them singletons. The CDR3 extends over 14 amino acids. Per germline, CDR1 KGHSH and CDR2 LQKENI. Trimming stripped 8 bases from V and 0 bases from J, with 11 bases between. The clonotype was recovered from an adult with an advanced solid tumor such as melanoma, head and neck, liver or kidney cancer. V and J are TRBV18 and TRBJ2-4; D is undetermined. The material was CD4+ or CD8+ T cells sorted from blood, obtained in a trial of the OX40 agonist ivuxolimab. The CDR3, as DNA: TGTGCCAGCGGCAGTGGGGTAGCCAAAAACATTCAGTACTTC. This codes for CASGSGVAKNIQYF.